The 18 T cell receptor beta chains presented below share a single source sample, sequenced in a study of chemoradiotherapy in HPV16-positive cancers. Clones were sequenced by immunoSEQ multiplex PCR, and TCRdb holds only the in-frame ones, with some missing. The sample has fewer than 7,500 clones; around nine tenths are singletons. The sequenced sample was blood, obtained from a patient who underwent chemoradiotherapy. These receptors were obtained from a human donor with HPV-associated anogenital cancer.

The genes are TRBV7-3 and TRBJ2-3, with D perhaps matching TRBD1 (6 bases). V was pared by 5 bases and J by 0 bases, with 12 bases between. The CDR3 is 15 residues long. Germline values: CDR1 SGHTA, CDR2 FQGTGA. Here the CDR3 reads CASSEQGASTDTQYF. The CDR3 nucleotides are TGTGCCAGCAGCGAACAGGGTGCTAGCACAGATACGCAGTATTTT.

The chain couples TRBV6-6 to TRBJ1-1; D unresolved. Per germline, CDR1 MNHNY and CDR2 SVGAGI (reference sequence). V gave up 8 bases and J gave up 7 bases, with 17 bases separating them. This CDR3 is built from 13 residues. CDR3 sequence: CASGKGRRSEAFF. Written as DNA, the CDR3 is TGTGCCAGCGGAAAAGGGAGGAGGAGTGAAGCTTTCTTT.

The chain is built from TRBV10-1 and TRBJ2-6; D gene ambiguous. The length of the CDR3 is 15 residues. CDR1 is WNHNN, CDR2 SYGVQD, per germline (reference sequence). V lost 3 bases, J lost 0 bases, and 6 bases lay in between. This CDR3 reads CASSDESSGANVLTF. CDR3 in DNA: TGCGCCAGCAGTGATGAAAGCTCTGGGGCCAACGTCCTGACTTTC.

The chain recombines TRBV6-1 with TRBJ2-2; D may be TRBD2 (6 bases). V dropped 4 bases and J dropped 3 bases, with 21 bases sitting between them. Germline assignment: CDR1 MNHNS and CDR2 SASEGT. The CDR3 has 18 amino acids. In DNA form, the CDR3 reads TGTGCCAGCAGTGCCAAGGTGGGGGGAGGACCCTACACCGGGGAGCTGTTTTTT. Protein: CASSAKVGGGPYTGELFF.

V gene TRBV7-2 combines with J gene TRBJ1-3, with TRBD1 matching 7 bases. This CDR3 spans 15 amino acids. Germline CDR1 and CDR2: SGHTA and FQGNSA. Losses at the gene ends were 5 bases for V and 0 bases for J; bases not matched to a gene: 4. The CDR3 is CASSPDRYSGNTIYF. CDR3 DNA: TGTGCCAGCAGCCCGGACAGGTACTCTGGAAACACCATATATTTT. Looking up the rest from reference TRBV7-2 and TRBJ1-3 gives the full variable domain: GAGVSQSPSNKVTEKGKDVELRCDPISGHTALYWYRQSLGQGLEFLIYFQGNSAPDKSGLPSDRFSAERTGGSVSTLTIQRTQQEDSAVYLCASSPDRYSGNTIYFGEGSWLTVV.

The V gene is TRBV5-1, the J gene TRBJ2-1; 9 nucleotides line up with TRBD2. V shed 5 bases and J 7 bases; nucleotides not matched to a gene: 13. The CDR3 contains 16 residues. Germline V CDR1 and CDR2: SGHRS, YFSETQ. The CDR3 DNA reads TGCGCCAGCAGTCCTTCCGGGACTAGCAGGGTGAATGAGCAGTTCTTC. This encodes CASSPSGTSRVNEQFF.

This chain connects TRBV4-3 to TRBJ1-1; D unresolved. Trimming left V 0 bases short and J 4 bases short, with 18 bases between. The germline gives CDR1 LGHNA, CDR2 YSLEER. The CDR3 sequence is 17 residues long. CDR3 DNA sequence: TGCGCCAGCAGCCAAGAGGTCGGTTTCAGCAGTTCCACTGAAGCTTTCTTT. This translates into CASSQEVGFSSSTEAFF.

The J gene is TRBJ2-5, the V gene TRBV28, with TRBD2 identical over 12 bases. CDR1 and CDR2 from the germline V gene are MDHEN and SYDVKM. The CDR3 extends over 15 amino acids. The ends lost 6 bases at V and 2 bases at J; junction bases unmatched: 4. In nucleotides, the CDR3 is TGTGCCAGCAGGGGAGGGACTAGCGGGCAAGAGACCCAGTACTTC. Translation gives CASRGGTSGQETQYF.

J is TRBJ2-2 and V is TRBV7-2; TRBD1 agrees at 7 bases. CDR1 and CDR2 from the germline V gene are SGHTA and FQGNSA. This CDR3 spans 14 amino acids. Trimming at V came to 1 base and at J to 4 bases, leaving 0 bases not matched to a gene. The CDR3 here is CASSLGQGTGELFF. CDR3 nucleotides: TGTGCCAGCAGCTTAGGACAGGGCACCGGGGAGCTGTTTTTT.

The chain is built from TRBV7-2 and TRBJ2-1; 8 bases are a match to TRBD2. Per the germline V gene, CDR1 is SGHTA and CDR2 is FQGNSA. This CDR3 has 14 amino acids. Losses at the gene ends were 8 bases for V and 8 bases for J; bases not matched to a gene: 11. The CDR3: CASLGTSFLDEQFF. The CDR3 bases are TGTGCCAGCTTGGGGACTAGTTTTCTCGATGAGCAGTTCTTC.

This chain uses TRBV14 with TRBJ2-4, with D perhaps TRBD1 or TRBD2 (5 bases each). Trimming stripped 5 bases from V and 6 bases from J, with 17 bases between. Germline values: CDR1 SGHDN, CDR2 FVKESK. The CDR3 is 15 residues long. The CDR3 is CASSSLGVPPNIQYF. In DNA, the CDR3 is TGTGCCAGCAGCTCCCTGGGGGTCCCTCCAAACATTCAGTACTTC.

The chain joins TRBV5-1 to TRBJ1-2; possibly TRBD1 for D (6 bases). The V and J ends lost 4 bases and 4 bases respectively, with 17 bases between them. The CDR3 sequence is 15 residues long. The V gene's germline CDR1 is SGHRS and CDR2 YFSETQ. DNA for the CDR3: TGCGCCAGCAGCGCCCAGGGGACGGTTGCCTATGGCTACACCTTC. It specifies CASSAQGTVAYGYTF.

The chain is built from TRBV27 and TRBJ2-7; D is uncertain. Germline V CDR1 and CDR2: MNHEY, SMNVEV (reference sequence). V dropped 2 bases and J dropped 6 bases, with 17 bases sitting between them. The CDR3 covers 15 residues. The CDR3: CASSLSWIDPLEQYF. The DNA for the CDR3 is TGTGCCAGCAGTTTAAGCTGGATTGACCCTCTCGAGCAGTACTTC.

The J gene is TRBJ2-7, the V gene TRBV11-2; possibly TRBD2 for D (5 bases). This CDR3 region has 14 residues. Germline V CDR1 and CDR2: SGHAT, FQNNGV. V was clipped by 5 bases and J by 1 base, with 12 bases between them. This chain's CDR3 is CASSPYTGSYEQYF. CDR3 nucleotide sequence: TGTGCCAGCAGCCCTTACACGGGGTCCTACGAGCAGTACTTC.

The chain couples TRBV11-2 to TRBJ2-3; D is perhaps TRBD2 (5 bases). The germline CDR1 and CDR2 sequences are SGHAT and FQNNGV. V lost 6 bases, J lost 2 bases, and 15 bases lay in between. The CDR3 covers 15 residues. The CDR3 DNA sequence: TGTGCCAGCAGACTAGACGGAACATACACAGATACGCAGTATTTT. Amino acids: CASRLDGTYTDTQYF. The full variable domain, in which reference TRBV11-2 and TRBJ2-3 provide the parts outside the CDR3, is EAGVAQSPRYKIIEKRQSVAFWCNPISGHATLYWYQQILGQGPKLLIQFQNNGVVDDSQLPKDRFSAERLKGVDSTLKIQPAKLEDSAVYLCASRLDGTYTDTQYFGPGTRLTVL.

CDR3 sequence reads: CASSHRGNNEQFF. CDR3 DNA: TGTGCCAGCAGCCACCGGGGCAACAATGAGCAGTTCTTC. This sequence joins TRBV7-6 and TRBJ2-1; D may correspond to TRBD1 or TRBD2 (5 bases each). The CDR3 consists of 13 residues. The ends were cut back, 5 bases at V and 5 bases at J, with 10 bases in the middle. Germline values: CDR1 SGHVS, CDR2 FNYEAQ.

The CDR3 nucleotides read TGTGCCAGCAGCTTGGATAGAGGGGGCCGGACCGGGGAGCTGTTTTTT. Amino acid sequence: CASSLDRGGRTGELFF. The chain combines TRBV5-6 with TRBJ2-2; 7 bases line up with TRBD1. The V gene's germline CDR1 is SGHDT and CDR2 YYEEEE. The ends lost 0 bases at V and 5 bases at J; junction bases unmatched: 7. CDR3 size: 16 residues.

The chain uses TRBV27 and TRBJ2-5, with TRBD1 identical over 8 bases. Germline loops: CDR1 MNHEY, CDR2 SMNVEV (reference sequence). V lost 2 bases and J lost 2; bases outside the gene matches: 16. The CDR3 is 19 amino acids. CDR3 in DNA: TGTGCCAGCAGTTTAAGGTGGCGCAAGACAGGGGTCGGTCAAGAGACCCAGTACTTC. Amino acid sequence: CASSLRWRKTGVGQETQYF.